This T cell receptor (beta chain) originates from a study of cytomegalovirus exposure and HLA in healthy donors. Study context: The 666 first-cohort repertoires shared a platform with the approximately 120 validation repertoires, as reported in a later analysis.

Assay: immunoSEQ multiplex PCR; the TCRdb copy retains only in-frame clones and omits some. The repertoire holds about 220,000 clones, around 90% seen once, with approximately 1% in the top ten. V was pared by 0 bases and J by 0 bases, with 6 bases between. Germline V gives CDR1 SQVTM, CDR2 ANQGSEA. There are 13 residues in the CDR3. The rearrangement uses TRBV29-1 and TRBJ2-7, with D possibly TRBD1 on 6 matching bases. The TCR was taken from a woman aged 18-29 years in good health and CMV-seronegative. The sequenced material came from PBMCs. The CDR3 region is CSVEDRGSYEQYF. The CDR3 DNA sequence: TGCAGCGTTGAAGACAGGGGCTCCTACGAGCAGTACTTC.